Shown below are 32 T cell receptor beta chains from a single sample sequenced in a study of identical twins. TCRdb itself ran the 5' RACE reads through MiXCR, one entry per CDR3 protein. Among 650,000 to 800,000 distinct CDR3 sequences listed, 8% to 9% were seen once. These sequences were also reported in another study, on yellow fever vaccine responses in identical twins.

The sequencing sample was made of PBMCs. The receptors derive from a woman in her late teens or twenties in good health.

This clonotype was seen a handful of times. The rearrangement joins TRBV4-2 to TRBJ2-5, with TRBD2 matching 12 bases. Germline V gene sequence: CDR1 LGHNA, CDR2 YNFKEQ. V lost 1 base, J lost 5 bases, and 5 bases stayed unmatched. The CDR3 contains 16 residues. The CDR3 DNA follows: TGTGCCAGCAGCCAAGTCTCTAGCGGGGGGGGCGAGACCCAGTACTTC. Protein sequence: CASSQVSSGGGETQYF.

This clonotype has just a few counts. The rearrangement joins TRBV29-1 to TRBJ2-3, with D uncertain. Germline V gene lookup returns CDR1 SQVTM and CDR2 ANQGSEA. This CDR3 is built from 14 residues. V dropped 6 bases and J dropped 2 bases, with 15 bases sitting between them. CDR3 loop: CSVTPKAHTDTQYF. CDR3 coding DNA: TGCAGCGTCACCCCTAAGGCCCACACAGATACGCAGTATTTT.

This clonotype was seen only a few times. This chain uses TRBV5-8 with TRBJ2-7, with TRBD1 matching 8 bases. The CDR3 contains 15 residues. CDR1 and CDR2 from the germline V gene are SGHTS and YDEGEE. V gave up 5 bases and J gave up 3 bases; unmatched junction bases: 10. The CDR3 sequence: CASRLPGDRHYEQYF. CDR3 DNA: TGTGCCAGCAGGTTACCCGGGGACAGGCACTACGAGCAGTACTTC.

This clonotype was detected ten times or more. V and J are TRBV5-5 and TRBJ2-1; 8 bases map to TRBD1. Germline V gene sequence: CDR1 SGHKS, CDR2 YYEKEE (reference sequence). V was pared by 4 bases and J by 3 bases, with 3 bases of the junction left unmatched. There are 14 residues in the CDR3. The CDR3 protein is CASSQGALYNEQFF. The CDR3 nucleotides are TGTGCCAGCAGCCAGGGGGCCCTCTACAATGAGCAGTTCTTC.

This clonotype has just a few counts. This chain connects TRBV6-5 to TRBJ2-1; unclear D gene. This CDR3 has 14 amino acids. Germline values: CDR1 MNHEY, CDR2 SVGAGI. V lost 2 bases to trimming and J lost 5 bases, with 10 bases between them. The CDR3 nucleotides read TGTGCCAGCAGTTACACTCGGACGAACAATGAGCAGTTCTTC. It encodes CASSYTRTNNEQFF.

This chain connects TRBV2 to TRBJ1-5; 8 bases match TRBD1. This CDR3 contains 14 residues. After removal of 3 bases from V and 7 bases from J, the junction contained 5 bases not matched to a gene. Germline loops: CDR1 SNHLY, CDR2 FYNNEI. The CDR3 here is CASSDRGLNQPQHF. CDR3 in DNA: TGTGCCAGCAGTGACAGGGGGCTGAACCAGCCCCAGCATTTT.

Only a few counts were recorded for this clonotype. The chain employs TRBV20-1 and TRBJ2-5; the match to TRBD2 covers 9 bases. V trimming: 3 bases; J trimming: 5 bases; junction bases outside the gene matches: 4. The CDR3 spans 13 residues. Germline V gives CDR1 DFQATT, CDR2 SNEGSKA (reference sequence). The chain's CDR3 is CSARGRGGETQYF. CDR3 DNA: TGCAGTGCTAGGGGGCGGGGGGGGGAGACCCAGTACTTC.

The V call is TRBV9, the J call TRBJ2-7; 9 bases are a match to TRBD2. The CDR3 extends over 16 amino acids. Losses at the gene ends were 4 bases for V and 7 bases for J; bases not matched to a gene: 15. Germline CDR1 reads SGDLS; CDR2 reads YYNGEE. CDR3 region: CASSPGLATFSGEQYF. The CDR3 coding sequence is TGTGCCAGCAGCCCTGGACTAGCGACCTTCTCAGGGGAGCAGTACTTC.

The chain is built from TRBV30 and TRBJ2-2; D is perhaps TRBD2 (6 bases). V gave up 4 bases and J gave up 1 base, with 10 bases separating them. This CDR3 region has 14 residues. The germline V gene encodes CDR1 GTSNPN and CDR2 SVGIG (reference sequence). Written as DNA, the CDR3 is TGTGCCTGGACGGCGGGACGGAACACCGGGGAGCTGTTTTTT. Its protein is CAWTAGRNTGELFF. Combining the CDR3 with reference TRBV30 and TRBJ2-2 gives the whole variable domain SQTIHQWPATLVQPVGSPLSLECTVEGTSNPNLYWYRQAAGRGLQLLFYSVGIGQISSEVPQNLSASRPQDRQFILSSKKLLLSDSGFYLCAWTAGRNTGELFFGEGSRLTVL.

This clonotype has a count of ten or more. This chain joins TRBV20-1 and TRBJ1-2; 7 nucleotides agree with TRBD1. Germline assignment: CDR1 DFQATT and CDR2 SNEGSKA (reference sequence). The CDR3 is made up of 13 amino acids. Losses at the gene ends were 6 bases for V and 5 bases for J; bases not matched to a gene: 9. CDR3 loop: CSAPGQRTYGYTF. For the CDR3, the DNA is TGCAGTGCCCCGGGACAGCGGACATATGGCTACACCTTC.

The chain recombines TRBV6-5 with TRBJ2-5; possibly TRBD1 for D (6 bases). Looked up from germline, CDR1 is MNHEY and CDR2 is SVGAGI. This CDR3 is built from 16 residues. V was trimmed by 4 bases and J by 5 bases, leaving 20 bases between them. The CDR3 region has the DNA TGTGCCAGCAGTTTCCTACAGGGTAATGGGTTGGAGACCCAGTACTTC. Encoded protein: CASSFLQGNGLETQYF.

This clonotype appeared a few times. The chain carries TRBV5-1 and TRBJ2-7; TRBD1 matches at 7 bases. The CDR3 covers 17 residues. The germline V gene has CDR1 SGHRS and CDR2 YFSETQ. V was clipped by 1 base and J by 0 bases; unmatched bases: 10. For the CDR3, the DNA is TGCGCCAGCAGCTTGAAGTCTTCCCGGGACAGCTCCTACGAGCAGTACTTC. Its protein is CASSLKSSRDSSYEQYF.

This clonotype was observed many times. The V and J genes are TRBV7-2 and TRBJ2-1, with D hard to call. V shed 4 bases and J shed 0 bases, with 10 bases lying between them. This CDR3 is 15 amino acids long. Germline V gene lookup returns CDR1 SGHTA and CDR2 FQGNSA. As DNA, the CDR3 is TGTGCCAGCAGCTCGGTTGTATCCTCCTACAATGAGCAGTTCTTC. Encoded protein: CASSSVVSSYNEQFF.

This clonotype was observed a few times. V and J are TRBV12-3 or TRBV12-4 and TRBJ1-1, with D tentatively TRBD1 (6 bases). The CDR3 runs to 14 residues. V lost 5 bases, J lost 4 bases, and 14 bases lay in between. Here the CDR3 reads CASSPADRTTEAFF. The CDR3 DNA follows: TGTGCCAGCAGTCCCGCGGACAGAACCACTGAAGCTTTCTTT.

This chain joins TRBV9 and TRBJ2-4; no firm D call. The ends were cut back, 0 bases at V and 8 bases at J, with 15 bases in the middle. Germline V gene lookup returns CDR1 SGDLS and CDR2 YYNGEE. The CDR3 extends over 15 amino acids. CDR3 sequence: CASSVAPNGFDIQYF. The DNA of the CDR3 is TGTGCCAGCAGCGTAGCCCCAAACGGGTTCGACATTCAGTACTTC.

This clonotype has only a few counts. The chain combines TRBV20-1 with TRBJ2-3, with 8 positions matching TRBD2. CDR3 length: 14 amino acids. The germline V gene encodes CDR1 DFQATT and CDR2 SNEGSKA (reference sequence). The CDR3 nucleotides are TGCAGCCAATATATCCCTAGCGGGCCAGATACGCAGTATTTT. It is translated as CSQYIPSGPDTQYF.

Many counts were recorded for this clonotype. V is TRBV12-3 or TRBV12-4 and J is TRBJ2-1; tentatively, D is TRBD1 (6 bases). V was trimmed by 1 base and J by 1 base, leaving 8 bases between them. This CDR3 is built from 15 residues. As DNA, the CDR3 is TGTGCCAGCAGTTTAGGACAGGCTTCCTACAATGAGCAGTTCTTC. Its translation is CASSLGQASYNEQFF.

This clonotype occurred a few times. A single base separates this from a much larger clone, so it may be a read error. This CDR3 reads CASSQTDTGELFF. CDR3 DNA: TGTGCCAGCAGCCAGACAGACACCGGGGAGCTGTTTTTT. The chain recombines TRBV3-1 with TRBJ2-2, with D possibly matching TRBD1 (5 bases). V was clipped by 3 bases and J by 3 bases, with 5 bases between them. The CDR3 loop spans 13 amino acids. Germline values: CDR1 LGHDT, CDR2 YNNKEL (reference sequence).

The sample holds many counts of this clonotype. The CDR3 region has the DNA TGCGCCAGCAGCCAAGAATGGGGCGGGGTAGACACCGGGGAGCTGTTTTTT. Translated, it gives CASSQEWGGVDTGELFF. The chain links TRBV4-3 to TRBJ2-2; possible D gene TRBD2, 6 bases. With 0 bases removed from V and 3 bases from J, the gap between germline ends came to 14 bases. Germline V gives CDR1 LGHNA, CDR2 YSLEER. The CDR3 runs to 17 residues.

This clonotype was observed a handful of times. The V and J genes are TRBV24-1 and TRBJ2-6; D is ambiguous. The CDR3 is 18 residues long. Trimming removed 1 base at V and 4 bases at J, with 16 bases between. The germline V gene encodes CDR1 KGHDR and CDR2 SFDVKD. The CDR3: CATSDFSPGPTGANVLTF. In DNA form, the CDR3 reads TGTGCCACCAGTGATTTTTCTCCCGGGCCAACGGGGGCCAACGTCCTGACTTTC.

J is TRBJ1-4 and V is TRBV29-1; no firm D call. The CDR3 totals 11 residues. V gave up 3 bases and J gave up 5 bases, with 4 bases separating them. Germline V gene lookup returns CDR1 SQVTM and CDR2 ANQGSEA. The CDR3 DNA is TGCAGCGTTGAGGACAATGAAAAACTGTTTTTT. Its translation is CSVEDNEKLFF.

This clonotype was picked up a small number of times. The chain uses TRBV7-2 and TRBJ1-5, with D possibly matching TRBD1 (6 bases). Germline V lookup: CDR1 SGHTA, CDR2 FQGNSA. There are 13 residues in the CDR3. The V end lost 3 bases, the J end lost 11 bases, and 14 bases lay between the germline ends. CDR3 in DNA: TGTGCCAGCAGCTTTCTTACAGGGTCCGCCCAGCATTTT. Translation gives CASSFLTGSAQHF. The complete variable domain, with remaining parts taken from reference TRBV7-2 and TRBJ1-5, reads GAGVSQSPSNKVTEKGKDVELRCDPISGHTALYWYRQSLGQGLEFLIYFQGNSAPDKSGLPSDRFSAERTGGSVSTLTIQRTQQEDSAVYLCASSFLTGSAQHFGDGTRLSIL.

The J gene is TRBJ1-5, the V gene TRBV21-1; the D call of TRBD1 is as the table states it, not checked on the DNA. TRBV21-1 is marked as a pseudogene. The CDR3 consists of 17 residues. The CDR3 loop reads CASSKRDRGDSNQPQHF. The DNA of the CDR3 is TGTGCCAGCAGCAAGAGGGACAGGGGCGATAGCAATCAGCCCCAGCATTTT.

This clonotype has a handful of counts. The CDR3 nucleotides read TGTGCCAGCAGCTTCCGGACAGGGTTAAGGGATCAGCCCCAGCATTTT. Amino acid sequence: CASSFRTGLRDQPQHF. V and J are TRBV7-2 and TRBJ1-5; the match to TRBD1 covers 8 bases. Germline values: CDR1 SGHTA, CDR2 FQGNSA. The V segment lost 3 bases and the J segment 5 bases; nucleotides outside the gene matches: 9. The CDR3 loop spans 16 amino acids. Based on the CDR3 plus reference TRBV7-2 and TRBJ1-5, the full variable domain is GAGVSQSPSNKVTEKGKDVELRCDPISGHTALYWYRQSLGQGLEFLIYFQGNSAPDKSGLPSDRFSAERTGGSVSTLTIQRTQQEDSAVYLCASSFRTGLRDQPQHFGDGTRLSIL.

There are many counts of this clonotype. The chain combines TRBV11-2 with TRBJ1-4; TRBD1 matches 8 bases. The CDR3 is 16 residues long. Germline loops: CDR1 SGHAT, CDR2 FQNNGV. With V trimmed by 4 bases and J by 7 bases, 11 bases remained unmatched. The CDR3 reads CASSSGQEIVGEKLFF. In nucleotides, the CDR3 is TGTGCCAGCAGCTCGGGACAGGAAATCGTCGGTGAAAAACTGTTTTTT. Full variable domain (missing parts from reference TRBV11-2 and TRBJ1-4): EAGVAQSPRYKIIEKRQSVAFWCNPISGHATLYWYQQILGQGPKLLIQFQNNGVVDDSQLPKDRFSAERLKGVDSTLKIQPAKLEDSAVYLCASSSGQEIVGEKLFFGSGTQLSVL.

This clonotype was detected only a few times. V gene TRBV27 combines with J gene TRBJ2-5, with D uncertain. Trimming removed 3 bases at V and 2 bases at J, with 13 bases between. CDR3 length: 15 amino acids. CDR1 is MNHEY and CDR2 is SMNVEV in the germline V gene (reference sequence). The CDR3 DNA reads TGTGCCAGCAGTTTTGGGAACCGGGTTCAAGAGACCCAGTACTTC. Translated, it gives CASSFGNRVQETQYF.

This clonotype was seen more than once but under ten times. The V call is TRBV7-2, the J call TRBJ2-6; D call uncertain. The germline V gene has CDR1 SGHTA and CDR2 FQGNSA. The length of the CDR3 is 15 residues. V lost 0 bases and J lost 3, with 6 bases in between. CDR3 DNA: TGTGCCAGCAGCTTAGCAGGGTTTGGGGCCAACGTCCTGACTTTC. Its translation: CASSLAGFGANVLTF.

The chain carries TRBV6-2 or TRBV6-3 and TRBJ2-7, with 9 positions matching TRBD1. The V and J ends lost 5 bases and 0 bases, in that order; junction bases with no gene match: 8. The germline V gene has CDR1 MNHEY and CDR2 SVGEGT. This CDR3 region has 16 residues. The CDR3 reads CASSRPGQGPSYEQYF. DNA of the CDR3: TGTGCCAGCAGTAGACCGGGACAGGGACCCTCCTACGAGCAGTACTTC.

This clonotype was seen a handful of times. This sequence joins TRBV2 and TRBJ2-5; no reliable D call. Trimming cost V 2 bases and J 1 base, with 11 bases left between them. The CDR3 length is 15 residues. Germline CDR1 is SNHLY and CDR2 is FYNNEI. The CDR3 reads CASSEQSQIQETQYF. The CDR3 nucleotides read TGTGCCAGCAGTGAACAGTCACAGATCCAAGAGACCCAGTACTTC.

This clonotype appeared many times. The chain's CDR3 is CASSHRTGVGELFF. As DNA, the CDR3 is TGCGCCAGCAGCCATCGGACAGGGGTCGGGGAGCTGTTTTTT. V gene TRBV4-1 combines with J gene TRBJ2-2; 9 nucleotides agree with TRBD1. This CDR3 is built from 14 residues. The V gene's germline CDR1 is MGHRA and CDR2 YSYEKL. Trimming removed 3 bases from V and 7 bases from J; junction bases left unmatched: 3.

This clonotype was recorded a few times. The chain has TRBV12-3 or TRBV12-4 and TRBJ2-3; 10 nucleotides agree with TRBD2. The CDR3 spans 16 residues. The J segment lost 3 bases and the V segment lost 6 bases, leaving 9 bases of the junction unmatched. CDR3 DNA sequence: TGTGCCAGCAGGGCTAGCGGGAGTCCCCCTACAGATACGCAGTATTTT. Protein product: CASRASGSPPTDTQYF.

V is TRBV6-8 and J is TRBJ2-5; either TRBD1 or TRBD2 may fit D (5 bases each). CDR3 length: 14 residues. Per germline, CDR1 MNHGY and CDR2 SAAAGT. The germline V and J ends were trimmed by 11 bases and 5 bases, with 21 bases remaining between them. The CDR3 sequence is CAFPRGRMMETQYF. Written as DNA, the CDR3 is TGTGCCTTTCCGAGGGGCAGAATGATGGAGACCCAGTACTTC.